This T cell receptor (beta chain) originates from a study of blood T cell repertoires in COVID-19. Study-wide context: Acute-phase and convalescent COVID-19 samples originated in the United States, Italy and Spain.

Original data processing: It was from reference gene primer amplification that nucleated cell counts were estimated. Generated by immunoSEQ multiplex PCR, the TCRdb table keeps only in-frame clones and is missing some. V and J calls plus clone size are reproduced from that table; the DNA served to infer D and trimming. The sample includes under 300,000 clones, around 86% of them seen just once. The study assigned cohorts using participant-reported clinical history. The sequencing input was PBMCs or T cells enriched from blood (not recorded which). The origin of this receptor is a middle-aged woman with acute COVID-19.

The CDR3 nucleotides read TGTGCCAGCAGCCAACTAGCGGAACCCTACAATGAGCAGTTCTTC. As protein: CASSQLAEPYNEQFF. The rearrangement links TRBV3-1 (or the pseudogene TRBV3-2) to TRBJ2-1, with 7 bases fitting TRBD2. The CDR3 length is 15 residues. Germline values: CDR1 LGHDT, CDR2 YNNKEL (reference sequence). The V segment lost 2 bases and the J segment 2 bases; nucleotides outside the gene matches: 3.